This TCR beta chain was sequenced in a study of shared clonotypes between healthy human individuals. The CDR3 is 16 residues long. From germline, CDR1 is SGDLS and CDR2 YYNGEE. V dropped 0 bases and J dropped 2 bases, with 14 bases sitting between them. Naive CD8 cells, CD45RO-negative and positively selected for CCR7, excluded terminally differentiated effector memory CD45RA+ cells. The data were produced by immunoSEQ multiplex PCR, yet TCRdb's version contains in-frame clones alone and is incomplete. Of approximately 1.9 million clones detected, about 93% appear once; the ten largest clones hold more than 1.5%.

The TCR originated in a young man in good health. Some clones in this sample may be carry-over from other donors' samples. Specimen: naive CD8+ T cells from PBMCs. The chain has TRBV9 and TRBJ1-1; D possibly corresponds to TRBD1 (5 bases). CDR3 DNA sequence: TGTGCCAGCAGCGTAGAGTCGGGGGTCACCAACACTGAAGCTTTCTTT. Its protein product is CASSVESGVTNTEAFF.